Given below is one T cell receptor beta chain in context. Its specificity is not known. Trimming took 3 bases from V and 6 from J; bases not matched to a gene: 10. The CDR3 totals 15 residues. CDR1 and CDR2 from the germline V gene are SGDLS and YYNGEE. The entry originates in a study of T cell responses to AZD1222 COVID-19 vaccine. Regarding the study as a whole: Dominant CD4 TCR responses targeted spike regions 160-218 and 743-854. Clonal diversity was possibly underestimated; the donors were predominantly white British and more often female. Unmutated regions of variants are reportedly targeted by nearly half of spike-specific TCRs. The breadth and depth of Spike-specific TCRs increased once two AZD1222 doses had been given.

TCRdb's copy holds only in-frame clones and misses some; the assay was immunoSEQ multiplex PCR. Among 130,000 to 150,000 clones listed, roughly 88% were seen once. The sample consisted of peripheral blood, taken 28 days after the second dose of the MenACWY control vaccine. The receptor was derived from an adult who received the MenACWY meningococcal vaccine as a control. V gene TRBV9 combines with J gene TRBJ2-3, with 7 bases aligning to TRBD1. The CDR3 reads CASSAPRGRGDTQYF. In DNA, the CDR3 is TGTGCCAGCAGCGCACCGAGGGGGCGCGGGGATACGCAGTATTTT.